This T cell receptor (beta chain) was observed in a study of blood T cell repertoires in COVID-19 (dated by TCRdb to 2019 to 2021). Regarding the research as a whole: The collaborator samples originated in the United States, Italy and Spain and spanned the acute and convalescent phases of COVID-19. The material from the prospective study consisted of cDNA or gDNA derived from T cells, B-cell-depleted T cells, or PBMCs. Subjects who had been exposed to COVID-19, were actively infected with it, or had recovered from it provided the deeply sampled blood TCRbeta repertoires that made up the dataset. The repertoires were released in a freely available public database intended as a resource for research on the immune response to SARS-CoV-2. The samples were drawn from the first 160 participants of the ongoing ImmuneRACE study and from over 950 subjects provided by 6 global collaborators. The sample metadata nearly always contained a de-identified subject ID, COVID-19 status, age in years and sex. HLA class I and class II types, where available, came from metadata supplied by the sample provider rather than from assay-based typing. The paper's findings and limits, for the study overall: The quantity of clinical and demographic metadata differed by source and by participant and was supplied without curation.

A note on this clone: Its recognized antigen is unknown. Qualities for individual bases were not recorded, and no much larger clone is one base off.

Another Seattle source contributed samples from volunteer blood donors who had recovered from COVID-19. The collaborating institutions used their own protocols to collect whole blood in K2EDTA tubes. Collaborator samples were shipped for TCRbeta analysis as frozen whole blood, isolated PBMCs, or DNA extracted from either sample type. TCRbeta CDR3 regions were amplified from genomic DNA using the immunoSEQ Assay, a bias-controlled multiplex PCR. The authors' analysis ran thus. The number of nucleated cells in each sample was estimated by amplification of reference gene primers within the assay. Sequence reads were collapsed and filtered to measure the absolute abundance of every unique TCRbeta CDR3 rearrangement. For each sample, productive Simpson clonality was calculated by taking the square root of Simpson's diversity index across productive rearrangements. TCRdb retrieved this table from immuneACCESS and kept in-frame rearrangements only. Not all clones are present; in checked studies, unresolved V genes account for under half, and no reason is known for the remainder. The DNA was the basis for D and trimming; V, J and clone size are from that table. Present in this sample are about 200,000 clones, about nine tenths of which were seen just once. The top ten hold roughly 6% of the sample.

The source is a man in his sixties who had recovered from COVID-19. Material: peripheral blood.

This receptor carries the CDR3 CASSESTETYEQYF. The nucleotides read TGTGCCAGCAGTGAATCGACAGAAACCTACGAGCAGTACTTC. The sequence joins TRBV25-1 to TRBJ2-7, with TRBD1 as a weak D call on 5 bases. CDR1 is given as MGHDK and CDR2 as SYGVNS, both from the germline V gene. The trim is 1 base for V and 2 bases for J, with a gap of 9 bases between the germline ends. The CDR3 runs 14 residues from the cysteine to the phenylalanine. Kept here is only the CDR3 DNA, which spans 42 bases and is read in frame from base 1.